The T cell receptor (beta chain) described here comes from a study of blood T cell repertoires in COVID-19. Looking at the study overall: The study drew acute and convalescent COVID-19 samples from the United States, Italy and Spain. The cDNA or gDNA used as material had been derived from T cells, B-cell-depleted T cells, or PBMCs.

Methods used by the authors: Quantification of nucleated cells was approximated via reference gene primer amplification. Produced via immunoSEQ multiplex PCR; TCRdb's table is partial and in-frame only. That table supplies the V and J calls and clone size; D and trimming were determined from the DNA. The data contain around 30,000 clones, approximately 86% of them singletons. Per germline, CDR1 SGHTA and CDR2 FQGTGA. The CDR3 spans 14 residues. The V end was cut by 5 bases, the J end by 5 bases, with 12 bases between. This clone appeared once. The clonotype originates from a woman of 80 years or more with active or convalescent COVID-19. The rearrangement joins TRBV7-3 to TRBJ2-2; D might be TRBD1 (6 bases). Sequencing was carried out using peripheral blood. This CDR3 is CASSPNQGTGELFF. In DNA form, the CDR3 reads TGTGCCAGCAGCCCTAATCAGGGGACCGGGGAGCTGTTTTTT. The complete variable domain, with remaining parts taken from reference TRBV7-3 and TRBJ2-2, reads GAGVSQTPSNKVTEKGKYVELRCDPISGHTALYWYRQSLGQGPEFLIYFQGTGAADDSGLPNDRFFAVRPEGSVSTLKIQRTERGDSAVYLCASSPNQGTGELFFGEGSRLTVL.